The 20 T cell receptor beta chains below all came from one sample that was sequenced in a study of blood T cells in healthy people across ages. A sample-barcoded 5' primer and a J-beta primer mix were used in a second PCR of about 7 to 11 cycles. Using its own MiXCR run on the 5' RACE reads, TCRdb lists one record per CDR3 protein. The repertoire holds over a million distinct CDR3 sequences, with roughly 40% as singletons. Sequenced material: blood. Receptor source: a woman under 30 in good health.

The chain joins TRBV25-1 to TRBJ2-1; TRBD2 matches 11 bases. The CDR3 has 15 amino acids. Trimming removed 4 bases from V and 4 bases from J; junction bases left unmatched: 3. In germline, CDR1 is MGHDK, CDR2 SYGVNS. The CDR3 nucleotides read TGTGCCAGCAGTGGATCTAGCGGGGGGTACAATGAGCAGTTCTTC. Translation: CASSGSSGGYNEQFF.

The J gene is TRBJ2-7, the V gene TRBV25-1; D remains ambiguous. V was trimmed by 5 bases and J by 0 bases, leaving 14 bases between them. The germline V gene has CDR1 MGHDK and CDR2 SYGVNS. The CDR3 contains 15 residues. In DNA, the CDR3 is TGTGCCAGCAGTCCCCGAGTGGGGATCTCCTACGAGCAGTACTTC. Its protein product is CASSPRVGISYEQYF.

The V and J genes are TRBV6-6 and TRBJ2-1; TRBD2 matches 7 bases. There are 15 residues in the CDR3. The ends lost 2 bases at V and 5 bases at J; junction bases unmatched: 6. The V gene's germline CDR1 is MNHNY and CDR2 SVGAGI (reference sequence). The CDR3 coding sequence is TGTGCCAGCAGTTACAGCGCTAGCGGAGACAATGAGCAGTTCTTC. It encodes CASSYSASGDNEQFF.

The genes are TRBV6-1 and TRBJ1-6, with a weak D call TRBD1 (6 bases). In germline, CDR1 is MNHNS, CDR2 SASEGT. The CDR3 loop spans 16 amino acids. V was trimmed by 4 bases and J by 0 bases, leaving 10 bases between them. The CDR3 DNA reads as TGTGCCAGCAGTGGGGACATGAGCTCCTATAATTCACCCCTCCACTTT. Its protein product is CASSGDMSSYNSPLHF.

V and J are TRBV7-6 and TRBJ2-4; no definite D call. The germline gives CDR1 SGHVS, CDR2 FNYEAQ. V was cut by 1 base and J by 0 bases, with 28 bases left in between. The CDR3 contains 22 residues. DNA of the CDR3: TGTGCCAGCAGCTTAGTAGAAGTGGAGAGTGGAAGTGCCCAGGCAGCCAAAAACATTCAGTACTTC. Its protein is CASSLVEVESGSAQAAKNIQYF.

CDR3 sequence reads: CASSQTGKNTEAFF. For the CDR3, the DNA is TGTGCCAGCAGTCAGACAGGGAAGAACACTGAAGCTTTCTTT. The chain joins TRBV12-3 or TRBV12-4 to TRBJ1-1, with TRBD1 matching 7 bases. The CDR3 is 14 amino acids. V lost 5 bases and J lost 1; bases outside the gene matches: 4.

This clonotype has only a few counts. The rearrangement joins TRBV11-1 to TRBJ2-3, with D perhaps matching TRBD1 or TRBD2 (5 bases each). The germline gives CDR1 SGHAT, CDR2 FQDESV (reference sequence). CDR3 length: 15 residues. V lost 6 bases and J lost 14, with 27 bases in between. The CDR3 is CASSPRPGDRRDLYF. CDR3 in DNA: TGTGCCAGCAGTCCACGGCCTGGGGACCGGCGAGATCTGTATTTT.

V and J are TRBV27 and TRBJ1-1; possibly TRBD1 for D (5 bases). This CDR3 contains 14 residues. Between the trimmed V and J ends, which lost 2 bases and 1 base, there was a span of 8 bases. CDR1 and CDR2 from the germline V gene are MNHEY and SMNVEV (reference sequence). CDR3 protein: CASSLRDRNTEAFF. CDR3 DNA sequence: TGTGCCAGCAGTTTAAGGGACCGGAACACTGAAGCTTTCTTT.

The chain employs TRBV9 and TRBJ1-3; 7 bases agree with TRBD1. The CDR3 spans 15 residues. Germline CDR1 and CDR2: SGDLS and YYNGEE. Unmatched junction bases numbered 4, after V lost 4 bases and J lost 0 bases. CDR3 sequence reads: CASSSGQTSGNTIYF. The CDR3 nucleotides are TGTGCCAGCAGCTCGGGACAGACCTCTGGAAACACCATATATTTT.

The chain carries TRBV10-3 and TRBJ1-6, with D perhaps TRBD1 (5 bases). The CDR3 has 12 residues. V shed 2 bases and J shed 10 bases, with 6 bases lying between them. Germline V CDR1 and CDR2: ENHRY, SYGVKD. CDR3 residues: CAISEQGSPLHF. Written as DNA, the CDR3 is TGTGCCATCAGTGAGCAGGGATCACCCCTCCACTTT.

This chain's CDR3 is CASSVGHRVDTEAFF. As DNA, the CDR3 is TGTGCCAGCAGCGTAGGGCACAGGGTGGACACTGAAGCTTTCTTT. The rearrangement uses TRBV9 and TRBJ1-1; weak D call: TRBD1 (6 bases). The ends were cut back, 0 bases at V and 3 bases at J, with 12 bases in the middle. The V gene's germline CDR1 is SGDLS and CDR2 YYNGEE. This CDR3 is 15 amino acids long.

In its sample, this clonotype was seen a few times. The chain joins TRBV28 to TRBJ2-3; 7 bases match TRBD2. Losses at the gene ends were 5 bases for V and 3 bases for J; bases not matched to a gene: 11. Germline V lookup: CDR1 MDHEN, CDR2 SYDVKM. The length of the CDR3 is 16 residues. CDR3 residues: CASSRGERGDTDTQYF. CDR3 sequence (DNA): TGTGCCAGCAGTCGGGGGGAGCGGGGCGATACAGATACGCAGTATTTT.

The rearrangement uses TRBV18 and TRBJ1-1, with no clear D. V lost 6 bases and J lost 7, with 15 bases in between. This CDR3 spans 13 amino acids. Looked up from germline, CDR1 is KGHSH and CDR2 is LQKENI. CDR3 coding DNA: TGTGCCAGCTCCGCGATGGCAGTAGGTGAAGCTTTCTTT. Translated: CASSAMAVGEAFF.

This sequence joins TRBV10-3 and TRBJ2-2; TRBD2 might be the D (5 bases). The CDR3 extends over 17 amino acids. Germline V CDR1 and CDR2: ENHRY, SYGVKD. Trimming removed 2 bases at V and 4 bases at J, with 17 bases between. The CDR3 reads CAISEPSGIEGTGELFF. DNA of the CDR3: TGTGCCATCAGTGAGCCTTCCGGGATCGAGGGCACCGGGGAGCTGTTTTTT.

V usage is TRBV14 and J usage is TRBJ2-1; no firm D call. CDR1 and CDR2 (germline): SGHDN, FVKESK. The CDR3 sequence is 16 residues long. The V end lost 0 bases, the J end lost 4 bases, and 13 bases lay between the germline ends. CDR3 DNA sequence: TGTGCCAGCAGCCAAGATGGGCTAGGCGGTTACAATGAGCAGTTCTTC. Its protein product is CASSQDGLGGYNEQFF.

About this clonotype itself: This may come from a read error, since a much larger clone is one base off. This sequence joins TRBV10-3 and TRBJ2-1, with 8 bases matching TRBD1. V shed 10 bases, J shed 9 bases, and the junction held 11 bases outside the gene matches. This CDR3 is 13 amino acids long. Germline V gene lookup returns CDR1 ENHRY and CDR2 SYGVKD. CDR3 nucleotides: TGTGCCAGCTCGGACAGGGCTGAGGGTGAGCAGTTCTTC. The encoded protein is CASSDRAEGEQFF.

The CDR3, as DNA: TGTGCCAGCACTCCAGGGACGGAGGGCTACACCTTC. Translation gives CASTPGTEGYTF. The gene calls are TRBV12-3 or TRBV12-4 and TRBJ1-2; weak D call: TRBD1 (5 bases). The CDR3 has 12 amino acids. Trimming removed 7 bases at V and 8 bases at J, with 14 bases between.

The sample holds a few counts of this clonotype. CDR3 nucleotide sequence: TGCGCCAGCAGCCGTAAGCCCCCCGGGGGGACTAGCACAGATACGCAGTATTTT. Its translation: CASSRKPPGGTSTDTQYF. The chain is built from TRBV4-1 and TRBJ2-3, with 7 positions matching TRBD2. In germline, CDR1 is MGHRA, CDR2 YSYEKL. The CDR3 totals 18 residues. J lost 0 bases, V lost 4 bases, and 13 bases had no gene match.

This clonotype showed up many times. The chain combines TRBV9 with TRBJ2-1; D possibly corresponds to TRBD2 (6 bases). The germline gives CDR1 SGDLS, CDR2 YYNGEE. Trimming stripped 5 bases from V and 0 bases from J, with 9 bases between. The CDR3 runs 14 residues. The CDR3 bases are TGTGCCAGCAGTGTGGGAGGCTCCTACAATGAGCAGTTCTTC. Its translation: CASSVGGSYNEQFF.

This clonotype was detected a few times. V usage is TRBV11-2 and J usage is TRBJ1-1; 9 bases align to TRBD1. The CDR3 has 16 amino acids. V shed 5 bases and J 4 bases; nucleotides not matched to a gene: 11. Germline lookup yields CDR1 SGHAT and CDR2 FQNNGV. The CDR3 bases are TGTGCCAGCAGCCCCCCCCCCACGACAGGGGGCACTGAAGCTTTCTTT. Protein: CASSPPPTTGGTEAFF. The full variable domain, completed using reference TRBV11-2 and TRBJ1-1, is EAGVAQSPRYKIIEKRQSVAFWCNPISGHATLYWYQQILGQGPKLLIQFQNNGVVDDSQLPKDRFSAERLKGVDSTLKIQPAKLEDSAVYLCASSPPPTTGGTEAFFGQGTRLTVV.